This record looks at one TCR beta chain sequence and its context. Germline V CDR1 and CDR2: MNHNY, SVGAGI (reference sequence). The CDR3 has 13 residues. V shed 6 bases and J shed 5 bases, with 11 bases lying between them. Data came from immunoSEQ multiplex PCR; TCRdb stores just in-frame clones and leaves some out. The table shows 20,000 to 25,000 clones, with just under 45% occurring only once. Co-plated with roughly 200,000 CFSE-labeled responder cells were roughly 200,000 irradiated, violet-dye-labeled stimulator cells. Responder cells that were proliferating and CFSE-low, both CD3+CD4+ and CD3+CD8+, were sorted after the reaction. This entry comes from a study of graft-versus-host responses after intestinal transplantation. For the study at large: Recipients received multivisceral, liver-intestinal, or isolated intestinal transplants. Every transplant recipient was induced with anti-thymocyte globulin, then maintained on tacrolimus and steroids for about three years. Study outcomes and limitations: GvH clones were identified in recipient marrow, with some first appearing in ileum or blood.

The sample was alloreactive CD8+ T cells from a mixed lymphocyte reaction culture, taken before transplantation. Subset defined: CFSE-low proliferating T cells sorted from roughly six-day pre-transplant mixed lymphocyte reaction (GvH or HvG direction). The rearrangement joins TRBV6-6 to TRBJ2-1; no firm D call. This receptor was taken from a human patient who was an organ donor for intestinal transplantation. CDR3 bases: TGTGCCAGCAGCCTGGCAGCCGACAATGAGCAGTTCTTC. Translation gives CASSLAADNEQFF.